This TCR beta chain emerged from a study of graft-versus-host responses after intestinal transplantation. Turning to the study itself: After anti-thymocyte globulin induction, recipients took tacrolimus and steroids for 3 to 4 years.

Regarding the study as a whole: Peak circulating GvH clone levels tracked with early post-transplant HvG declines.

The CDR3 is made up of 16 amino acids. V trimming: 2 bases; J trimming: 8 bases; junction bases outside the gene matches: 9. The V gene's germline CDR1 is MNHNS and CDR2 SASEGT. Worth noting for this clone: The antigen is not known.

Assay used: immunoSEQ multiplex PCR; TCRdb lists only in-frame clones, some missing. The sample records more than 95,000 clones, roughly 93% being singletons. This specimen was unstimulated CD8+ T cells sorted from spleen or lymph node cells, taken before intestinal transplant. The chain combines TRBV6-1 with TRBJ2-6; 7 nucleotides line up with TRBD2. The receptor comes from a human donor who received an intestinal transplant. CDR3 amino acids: CASSEMGGMGTNVLTF. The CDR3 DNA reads TGTGCCAGCAGTGAAATGGGGGGGATGGGAACCAACGTCCTGACTTTC.